One T cell receptor beta chain is described in this entry. Its antigen is currently not known. The record has no base qualities; no much larger clone is one base away. This entry belongs to a study of brain T cells in children with intractable seizures (dated by TCRdb to the early 2020s). The study in broad terms: As a first screen for immune gene transcripts, resected brain tissue from a few dozen pediatric epilepsy surgery cases was run on a NanoString immunology panel. Of the roughly twelve selected surgery cases, pre-surgery blood was also sequenced for eight, so four had brain tissue only. Study-wide findings and limitations: Viral specificity was inferred only from CDR3 sequence similarity, and patients' HCMV serostatus was unknown. Sequencing depth differed between pre- and post-surgery blood, so clones missing from the pre-surgery sample may reflect undersampling.

The time point label here, explained by the study, means: resected brain tissue, or blood drawn just prior to surgery. Surgery cases with the highest brain T cell transcript signatures were selected for TCR beta chain sequencing of brain tissue and, where available, blood. Prior to surgery, the patients had been treated with at least one anti-epileptic drug. TCR-sequenced patients were children with drug-resistant epilepsy due to tuberous sclerosis complex, focal cortical dysplasia, Rasmussen encephalitis or hemimegalencephaly. Blood was drawn right before the epilepsy surgery. Bulk genomic DNA was extracted from unsorted brain tissue and whole blood with the Monarch genomic DNA purification kit. TCR beta chain sequences were generated from genomic DNA using the immunoSEQ assay. Under the source paper's analysis protocol: Any CDR3 sequence that did not begin with the conserved framework cysteine at position 104 was removed by hand. Clonality was calculated as one minus the normalized Shannon's Diversity Index, with values ranging from 0 (maximal diversity) to 1 (oligoclonal). Differences in the frequency of the same CDR3 between samples, such as brain versus blood, were assessed with chi-squared comparison-of-proportions tests. Public clonotypes were identified by searching immuneACCESS, and similarity to known antiviral clonotypes was assessed with the VDJdb browser. TCRdb carries this immuneACCESS record with in-frame sequences only. Its versions omit some clonotypes, under half of them owing to an unresolved V gene in the studies checked, with the rest unexplained. D and trimming come from the DNA, and the V and J calls and clone size come from that table. The sample includes just under 65,000 clones, with 90% to 96% observed a single time. 0.38% of the sample belongs to the ten largest clones.

From the germline V gene, CDR1 is SGHAT and CDR2 is FQNNGV. At the junction V is shortened by 1 base and J by 9 bases; bases outside the gene matches: 2. Its CDR3 holds 13 amino acids, cysteine through phenylalanine. The sequence is cut down to CDR3 DNA, 39 bases in frame from base 1. The receptor's source is a boy under two years old with focal cortical dysplasia and intractable seizures. The rearranged segments are TRBV11-2 and TRBJ2-1; TRBD2 fits 8 bases in the junction. The sequenced sample was peripheral blood, obtained at surgery. The sequenced DNA: TGTGCCAGCAGCTTAGCGGGGGGGCGTGAGCAGTTCTTC. It translates as CASSLAGGREQFF. Full variable domain (CDR3 extended with the reference TRBV11-2 and TRBJ2-1 proteins): EAGVAQSPRYKIIEKRQSVAFWCNPISGHATLYWYQQILGQGPKLLIQFQNNGVVDDSQLPKDRFSAERLKGVDSTLKIQPAKLEDSAVYLCASSLAGGREQFFGPGTRLTVL.